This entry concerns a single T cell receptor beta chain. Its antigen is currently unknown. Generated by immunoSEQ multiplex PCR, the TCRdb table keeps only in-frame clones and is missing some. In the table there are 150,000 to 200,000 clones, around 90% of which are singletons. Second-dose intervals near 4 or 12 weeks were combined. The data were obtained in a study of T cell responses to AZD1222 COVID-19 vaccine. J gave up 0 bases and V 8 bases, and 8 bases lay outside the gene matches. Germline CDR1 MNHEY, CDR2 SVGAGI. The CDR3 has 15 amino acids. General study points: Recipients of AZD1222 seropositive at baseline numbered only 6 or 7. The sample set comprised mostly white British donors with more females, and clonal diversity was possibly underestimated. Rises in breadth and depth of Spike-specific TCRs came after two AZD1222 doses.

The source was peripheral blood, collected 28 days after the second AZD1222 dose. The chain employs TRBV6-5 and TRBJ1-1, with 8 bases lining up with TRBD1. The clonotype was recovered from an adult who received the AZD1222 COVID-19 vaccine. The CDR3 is CASAWTGSMNTEAFF. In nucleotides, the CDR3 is TGTGCCAGCGCCTGGACAGGGTCAATGAACACTGAAGCTTTCTTT.